These T cell receptor beta chains were read from a single sample in a study of metastatic and nonmetastatic thyroid tumors. TCRdb re-called clones via MiXCR from the PCR reads. The sample shows under 55,000 clones, around a sixth of them seen only once. Sequencing used blood. These receptors were obtained from a female donor with papillary thyroid cancer or a benign thyroid nodule (not recorded which). Some clones in this sample may be carry-over from other donors' samples. CDR3s include the opening cysteine and the closing phenylalanine or tryptophan. Each record gives: V gene, J gene, CDR3 protein.

v_gene: TRBV7-3
j_gene: TRBJ2-1
CDR3aa: CASSLTRGRSYNEQFF

v_gene: TRBV24-1
j_gene: TRBJ1-5
CDR3aa: CATSRQGNQPQHF

v_gene: TRBV10-3
j_gene: TRBJ2-1
CDR3aa: CAISDPGLARDEQFF

v_gene: TRBV6-1
j_gene: TRBJ2-7
CDR3aa: CASSEDRKGRNYEQYF

v_gene: TRBV7-9
j_gene: TRBJ2-1
CDR3aa: CASSPTSANSEQFF

v_gene: TRBV19
j_gene: TRBJ2-3
CDR3aa: CASSNRMGTDTQYF

v_gene: TRBV20-1
j_gene: TRBJ2-7
CDR3aa: CSARVHWVSSYEQYF

v_gene: TRBV27
j_gene: TRBJ2-2
CDR3aa: CASSRSFSGRTGELFF

v_gene: TRBV5-1
j_gene: TRBJ2-7
CDR3aa: CASSLDYEQYF

v_gene: TRBV18
j_gene: TRBJ1-6
CDR3aa: CASSVGQGVSPLHF

v_gene: TRBV6-1
j_gene: TRBJ2-5
CDR3aa: CASSEWGGTQYF

v_gene: TRBV5-6
j_gene: TRBJ2-1
CDR3aa: CASSKKWGEQFF

v_gene: TRBV29-1
j_gene: TRBJ1-2
CDR3aa: CSVTPTGYGYTF

v_gene: TRBV2
j_gene: TRBJ2-2
CDR3aa: CASKSGRNTGELFF

v_gene: TRBV15
j_gene: TRBJ2-1
CDR3aa: CATSGGQPYNEQFF

v_gene: TRBV7-6
j_gene: TRBJ1-2
CDR3aa: CASSLAKGDYGYTF

v_gene: TRBV20-1
j_gene: TRBJ1-1
CDR3aa: CSTMKTPEAFF

v_gene: TRBV19
j_gene: TRBJ1-5
CDR3aa: CASRKTEAHQPQHF

v_gene: TRBV7-9
j_gene: TRBJ2-3
CDR3aa: CASAPGTSGQYSTDTQYF

v_gene: TRBV4-1
j_gene: TRBJ2-7
CDR3aa: CASSPTGYYEQYF

v_gene: TRBV5-1
j_gene: TRBJ2-3
CDR3aa: CASSFELAGAPGDTQYF

v_gene: TRBV14
j_gene: TRBJ2-1
CDR3aa: CASSQDHGAEQFF

v_gene: TRBV18
j_gene: TRBJ1-2
CDR3aa: CASSLQGSDGYTF

v_gene: TRBV28
j_gene: TRBJ2-3
CDR3aa: CASSFNRGATDTQYF